The clone carrying this TCR beta chain was recorded at least ten times. Molecular barcoding with unique molecular identifiers was used for the TCRbeta library. From the PCR reads, TCRdb called clonotypes with MiXCR, one entry per CDR3 protein. In the table there are a few hundred thousand distinct CDR3 sequences, 8% to 9.5% of which are singletons. The sample belongs to a study of T-cell reconstitution after alpha-beta-depleted transplantation in children. Trimming took 7 bases from V and 5 from J; bases not matched to a gene: 5. The CDR3 has 14 amino acids. Germline assignment: CDR1 ENHRY and CDR2 SYGVKD.

The source of this sequence is a human donor who donated a stem cell graft to a child with acute lymphoblastic leukemia. The sample in question was PBMCs from the stem cell graft donor, obtained from the stem cell graft. V usage is TRBV10-3 and J usage is TRBJ1-5, with 10 bases that match TRBD1. CDR3 bases: TGTGCCATCACTTCGGACAGGGGGGATCAGCCCCAGCATTTT. Amino acids: CAITSDRGDQPQHF.